The source of this T cell receptor (beta chain) is a study of blood T cell repertoires in COVID-19. Turning to the study itself: Donors in the United States, Italy and Spain gave samples during acute or convalescent COVID-19.

The CDR3 loop spans 15 amino acids. The V gene end was trimmed by 1 base and the J gene end by 0 bases; junction bases not matched to a gene: 1. Germline V gives CDR1 SQVTM, CDR2 ANQGSEA. Sequenced by immunoSEQ multiplex PCR; TCRdb stores in-frame clones only, minus some. The sample yields hundreds of thousands of clones, roughly 90% seen once. The sample taken for sequencing was peripheral blood. This TCR was recovered from a woman aged 30 to 39 with COVID-19, enrolled during active disease. V and J are TRBV29-1 and TRBJ2-2; the match to TRBD1 covers 8 bases. CDR3 DNA sequence: TGCAGCGTTGAAGCAGGGGGCGCGAACACCGGGGAGCTGTTTTTT. Translated, it gives CSVEAGGANTGELFF.